The entry below describes one T cell receptor beta chain. Its antigen is unknown. The CDR3 runs 17 residues. The record originates from a study of T cells in localized non-small cell lung cancer. Study results and limitations: Clonality of T cells reached its maximum in uninvolved adjacent lung, surpassing tumor. The appearance of a median roughly 61 of the top 100 tumor clones was seen in adjacent lung.

Using immunoSEQ multiplex PCR, the repertoire was profiled, and TCRdb retains in-frame clones only, with some absent. This sample carries around 17,000 clones, around nine tenths of them seen once, and the ten largest clones take more than 3%. The receptor's source is a male donor older than 55 with stage II squamous cell lung carcinoma. The sample consisted of peripheral blood, taken before any cancer treatment. The genes are TRBV12-2 and TRBJ2-2; TRBD2 reflects the table's D call only, with no check against the DNA. TRBV12-2 is noted as a pseudogene. The CDR3 reads CASRLVGGETNTGELFF. The CDR3 bases are TGTGCAAGTCGCTTAGTTGGCGGCGAAACGAACACCGGGGAGCTGTTTTTT.